A selection of T cell receptor beta chains follows, all from one sample in a study of monozygotic twins with inflammatory bowel disease. TCRdb reprocessed the 5' RACE reads, keeping one entry per CDR3 protein, no DNA. Recorded here are 150,000 to 200,000 distinct CDR3 sequences; the top ten clones represent just under 7.5%. The sample taken for sequencing was blood. These TCRs come from a human donor with ulcerative colitis or Crohn's disease, or a healthy co-twin of an affected twin (not recorded which). CDR3s include the opening cysteine and the closing phenylalanine or tryptophan.

v_gene	j_gene	CDR3aa
TRBV5-1	TRBJ1-2	CASSPGPGAYSNYGYTF
TRBV7-7	TRBJ1-3	CASSFNQGPGNTIYF
TRBV11-2	TRBJ2-3	CASSLGQFTDTQYF
TRBV11-2	TRBJ2-1	CASNPTVLASSYNEQIF
TRBV3-1	TRBJ1-6	CASSPSVRNPLHF
TRBV9	TRBJ2-1	CASSVVRLGGATFNEQFF
TRBV18	TRBJ2-1	CASSPASGSRNEQFF
TRBV3-1	TRBJ1-2	CASSQDLLPSYGYTF
TRBV7-9	TRBJ2-1	CASSLAGRDEQFF
TRBV5-1	TRBJ2-7	CASSLERGGIYEQYF
TRBV12-3/TRBV12-4	TRBJ2-7	CASSLLRDRAYEQYF
TRBV29-1	TRBJ2-3	CSVEGGDRAPDTQYF
TRBV5-1	TRBJ2-5	CASSLYGQEQETQYF
TRBV15	TRBJ1-4	CATSRDPRATNEKLFF
TRBV15	TRBJ1-4	CATSPGQGNEKLFF
TRBV5-1	TRBJ2-1	CASSLNRGEYNEQFF
TRBV20-1	TRBJ2-1	CSGRGSGSFYNEQFF
TRBV12-5	TRBJ2-5	CASGLVSPGVAGDLETQYF
TRBV5-4	TRBJ2-7	CASSSGQGLPHEQYF
TRBV12-3/TRBV12-4	TRBJ2-3	CASSRSGGTGDTQYF